These 30 T cell receptor beta chains were all obtained from the same sample, sequenced in a study of T cell responses to AZD1222 COVID-19 vaccine. The table came from immunoSEQ multiplex PCR; TCRdb's copy has only in-frame clones and leaves some out. The sample includes roughly 130,000 clones, 70% to 90% seen only once; the top ten take more than 10%. Sequencing used peripheral blood, obtained on day 0 of AZD1222 vaccination. Every receptor here comes from an adult in good health.

V usage is TRBV28 and J usage is TRBJ1-2; D remains unclear. Trimming took 5 bases from V and 4 from J, leaving 8 bases between them. CDR3 length: 12 amino acids. The germline V gene has CDR1 MDHEN and CDR2 SYDVKM. CDR3 bases: TGTGCCAGCAGTGAATTTGGCTATGGCTACACCTTC. As protein: CASSEFGYGYTF.

The table lists this clone with a count of one. The chain recombines TRBV28 with TRBJ2-1; the D gene is possibly TRBD2 (6 bases). The germline V gene encodes CDR1 MDHEN and CDR2 SYDVKM. CDR3 size: 15 residues. V was pared by 1 base and J by 1 base, with 8 bases between. CDR3 DNA: TGTGCCAGCAGTTTATCTAGCGTATCCTACAATGAGCAGTTCTTC. Its protein is CASSLSSVSYNEQFF.

This clone has just a few counts. The V gene is TRBV9, the J gene TRBJ1-1, with D uncertain. The germline V gene encodes CDR1 SGDLS and CDR2 YYNGEE. CDR3 size: 12 residues. The V end lost 8 bases, the J end lost 11 bases, and 19 bases lay between the germline ends. The CDR3 is CASTATNGDAFF. In DNA form, the CDR3 reads TGTGCCAGTACCGCCACCAACGGTGATGCTTTCTTT.

The CDR3 DNA is TGTGCCAGCAGCCCCCAAGAGACCCAGTACTTC. Amino acid sequence: CASSPQETQYF. The chain links TRBV5-8 to TRBJ2-5; D unclear. Germline V gene data show CDR1 as SGHTS and CDR2 as YDEGEE. The CDR3 covers 11 residues. V was shortened by 4 bases and J by 1 base, with 2 bases between the two germline ends.

The rearrangement joins TRBV6-5 to TRBJ2-5; D is undetermined. The CDR3 is 12 amino acids. CDR1 is MNHEY and CDR2 is SVGAGI in the germline V gene. The DNA of the CDR3 is TGTGCTTCGAACTACCCCCAAGAGACCCAGTACTTC. This translates into CASNYPQETQYF.

In regard to this clone: This same CDR3 is encoded by further DNA sequences in the sample. The chain carries TRBV7-2 and TRBJ1-2; 9 positions agree with TRBD1. CDR3 length equals 14 residues. The germline CDR1 and CDR2 sequences are SGHTA and FQGNSA. Trimming removed 5 bases from V and 4 bases from J; junction bases left unmatched: 5. CDR3 nucleotide sequence: TGTGCCAGCAGCCTTGGGACAGGGACCTATGGCTACACCTTC. It is translated as CASSLGTGTYGYTF. Using reference TRBV7-2 and TRBJ1-2 for the parts outside the CDR3, the full variable domain is GAGVSQSPSNKVTEKGKDVELRCDPISGHTALYWYRQSLGQGLEFLIYFQGNSAPDKSGLPSDRFSAERTGGSVSTLTIQRTQQEDSAVYLCASSLGTGTYGYTFGSGTRLTVV.

This clone appeared once. The J gene is TRBJ1-2, the V gene TRBV4-1; 8 bases map to TRBD1. V lost 0 bases to trimming and J lost 1 base; unmatched junction nucleotides: 10. The CDR3 totals 18 residues. Germline V gene lookup returns CDR1 MGHRA and CDR2 YSYEKL. This chain's CDR3 is CASSQDTVRGLLNYGYTF. CDR3 sequence (DNA): TGCGCCAGCAGCCAAGACACGGTCAGGGGGCTCCTTAACTATGGCTACACCTTC.

This chain joins TRBV28 and TRBJ1-2; 7 bases agree with TRBD1. Germline loops: CDR1 MDHEN, CDR2 SYDVKM. The CDR3 sequence is 13 residues long. Germline trimming cut 6 bases from V and 6 bases from J; bases unmatched to any gene: 7. The CDR3 bases are TGTGCCAGCAGAACAGGCCAGGGGGATGGCTACACCTTC. Protein product: CASRTGQGDGYTF.

This clone was seen just once. V usage is TRBV10-3 and J usage is TRBJ1-5; 9 bases map to TRBD1. There are 13 residues in the CDR3. V was pared by 4 bases and J by 5 bases, with 0 bases of the junction left unmatched. CDR1 and CDR2 (germline): ENHRY, SYGVKD. The CDR3 DNA reads TGTGCCATCAGTGGGACAGGGGATCAGCCCCAGCATTTT. Translated: CAISGTGDQPQHF.

The V call is TRBV18, the J call TRBJ1-1; 7 bases line up with TRBD1. With 1 base clipped from V and 11 bases from J, the junction kept 4 bases outside the gene matches. CDR1 and CDR2 (germline): KGHSH, LQKENI. This CDR3 has 12 amino acids. CDR3 DNA: TGTGCCAGCTCACCACTGCAGGGGGGCGCTTTCTTT. Translation gives CASSPLQGGAFF.

The chain recombines TRBV28 with TRBJ1-2, with D perhaps matching TRBD1 (6 bases). Trimming shortened V by 2 bases and J by 4 bases, and 17 bases separated the two germline ends. This CDR3 comprises 16 residues. Germline values: CDR1 MDHEN, CDR2 SYDVKM. The CDR3 reads CASSLGPGGRVYGYTF. CDR3 bases: TGTGCCAGCAGTTTAGGCCCGGGGGGGCGCGTCTATGGCTACACCTTC.

The chain couples TRBV6-4 to TRBJ2-2; D possibly matches TRBD1 or TRBD2 (5 bases each). The germline V and J ends were trimmed by 4 bases and 2 bases, with 5 bases remaining between them. The germline V gene has CDR1 MRHNA and CDR2 SNTAGT. CDR3 length equals 13 residues. The CDR3 region is CASSGDNTGELFF. Written as DNA, the CDR3 is TGTGCCAGCAGTGGGGACAACACCGGGGAGCTGTTTTTT.

This clone was seen once. The V and J genes are TRBV28 and TRBJ1-5; TRBD1 aligns across 8 bases. This CDR3 contains 14 residues. Germline V gives CDR1 MDHEN, CDR2 SYDVKM. J gave up 4 bases and V 7 bases, and 6 bases lay outside the gene matches. The CDR3 DNA sequence: TGTGCCAGCACCCCTACAGGGGGGAATCAGCCCCAGCATTTT. It translates to CASTPTGGNQPQHF. The full variable domain, completed using reference TRBV28 and TRBJ1-5, is DVKVTQSSRYLVKRTGEKVFLECVQDMDHENMFWYRQDPGLGLRLIYFSYDVKMKEKGDIPEGYSVSREKKERFSLILESASTNQTSMYLCASTPTGGNQPQHFGDGTRLSIL.

Comments on this clone: Other DNA sequences in this specimen translate into the identical CDR3. The chain employs TRBV6-2 or TRBV6-3 and TRBJ2-1; D is possibly TRBD1 (5 bases). This CDR3 has 13 amino acids. V lost 2 bases and J lost 6, with 8 bases in between. The germline gives CDR1 MNHEY, CDR2 SVGEGT. This CDR3 is CASSYDRTNEQFF. The CDR3 DNA is TGTGCCAGCAGTTACGACAGAACCAATGAGCAGTTCTTC.

The chain carries TRBV5-8 and TRBJ2-3; D perhaps matches TRBD2 (6 bases). Germline-derived CDR1 and CDR2 are SGHTS and YDEGEE. With 3 bases removed from V and 4 bases from J, the gap between germline ends came to 21 bases. This CDR3 region has 17 residues. The CDR3 loop is CASSSRWGQGEADTQYF. The CDR3, as DNA: TGTGCCAGCAGCTCAAGATGGGGCCAAGGGGAGGCAGATACGCAGTATTTT.

The chain has TRBV29-1 and TRBJ2-7; D possibly corresponds to TRBD1 (5 bases). The CDR3 consists of 16 residues. V was pared by 0 bases and J by 0 bases, with 15 bases between. Germline V lookup: CDR1 SQVTM, CDR2 ANQGSEA. The CDR3 sequence is CSVEDLGLSGSYEQYF. CDR3 nucleotide sequence: TGCAGCGTTGAAGATCTGGGGCTCTCGGGCTCCTACGAGCAGTACTTC.

The CDR3 sequence is CASSLDIMNTEAFF. CDR3 DNA: TGTGCCAGCAGCTTGGATATAATGAACACTGAAGCTTTCTTT. V is TRBV5-4 and J is TRBJ1-1; D not certain. Germline CDR1 and CDR2: SGHNT and YYREEE (reference sequence). This CDR3 has 14 residues. With 0 bases removed from V and 0 bases from J, the gap between germline ends came to 6 bases.

The rearrangement uses TRBV9 and TRBJ1-3, with D tentatively TRBD1 (6 bases). Germline V lookup: CDR1 SGDLS, CDR2 YYNGEE. The CDR3 is 16 amino acids. Trimming left V 4 bases short and J 0 bases short, with 14 bases between. The CDR3 spells CASSSGHGSSGNTIYF. The DNA of the CDR3 is TGTGCCAGCAGCTCGGGACATGGGAGCTCTGGAAACACCATATATTTT.

This chain connects TRBV7-2 to TRBJ1-6; no definite D call. The V and J ends lost 5 bases and 5 bases respectively, with 4 bases between them. The germline gives CDR1 SGHTA, CDR2 FQGNSA. This CDR3 has 12 residues. CDR3 loop: CASSVNNSPLHF. As DNA, the CDR3 is TGTGCCAGCAGCGTAAATAATTCACCCCTCCACTTT.

The V and J genes are TRBV14 and TRBJ1-6, with D possibly being TRBD1 (6 bases). The germline V gene has CDR1 SGHDN and CDR2 FVKESK. The ends were cut back, 0 bases at V and 7 bases at J, with 13 bases in the middle. The CDR3 contains 16 residues. The CDR3 loop is CASSQDYREGNSPLHF. Here the CDR3 DNA reads TGTGCCAGCAGCCAAGATTACAGGGAAGGGAATTCACCCCTCCACTTT.

The chain couples TRBV19 to TRBJ2-4; 8 bases align to TRBD1. Germline assignment: CDR1 LNHDA and CDR2 SQIVND (reference sequence). The CDR3 length is 14 residues. V shed 6 bases, J shed 3 bases, and the junction held 4 bases outside the gene matches. Written as DNA, the CDR3 is TGTGCCAGTAGGCGTACAGGGGGCAAAAACATTCAGTACTTC. Protein: CASRRTGGKNIQYF.

The chain uses TRBV5-1 and TRBJ1-1; D gene ambiguous. This CDR3 has 11 residues. The ends were cut back, 0 bases at V and 5 bases at J, with 2 bases in the middle. The germline gives CDR1 SGHRS, CDR2 YFSETQ. This chain's CDR3 is CASSLETEAFF. Here the CDR3 DNA reads TGCGCCAGCAGCTTGGAGACTGAAGCTTTCTTT.

The rearrangement links TRBV20-1 to TRBJ1-2, with D possibly being TRBD1 (6 bases). The V and J ends lost 3 bases and 11 bases respectively, with 10 bases between them. Germline assignment: CDR1 DFQATT and CDR2 SNEGSKA (reference sequence). The CDR3 has 10 amino acids. This chain's CDR3 is CSAREGGYTF. The CDR3 bases are TGCAGTGCTAGGGAAGGGGGGTACACCTTC.

This clone showed up just once. V is TRBV4-3 and J is TRBJ2-7, with 8 bases matching TRBD2. Unmatched junction bases numbered 7, after V lost 4 bases and J lost 2 bases. Germline CDR1 and CDR2: LGHNA and YSLEER. This CDR3 contains 15 residues. The CDR3 protein is CASSPETAGAYEQYF. CDR3 nucleotides: TGCGCCAGCAGCCCGGAAACAGCGGGAGCCTACGAGCAGTACTTC.

CDR3: CASSESGRHTDTQYF. The DNA of the CDR3 is TGTGCCAGCAGTGAGTCGGGACGGCACACAGATACGCAGTATTTT. V usage is TRBV6-4 and J usage is TRBJ2-3; possibly TRBD1 or TRBD2 for D (5 bases each). The CDR3 is made up of 15 amino acids. V lost 3 bases and J lost 2, with 12 bases in between. The germline gives CDR1 MRHNA, CDR2 SNTAGT.

V is TRBV20-1 and J is TRBJ2-1; D gene uncertain. CDR1 is DFQATT, CDR2 SNEGSKA, per germline (reference sequence). The germline V and J ends were trimmed by 4 bases and 7 bases, with 5 bases remaining between them. The CDR3 loop spans 10 amino acids. This CDR3 reads CSATQNEQFF. Here the CDR3 DNA reads TGCAGTGCTACCCAGAATGAGCAGTTCTTC.

The table lists this clone with a few counts. The chain has TRBV10-2 and TRBJ1-1; no definite D call. Germline V lookup: CDR1 WSHSY, CDR2 SAAADI. With 6 bases removed from V and 8 bases from J, the gap between germline ends came to 10 bases. CDR3 length: 11 residues. The CDR3 sequence is CASRDGIEAFF. In nucleotides, the CDR3 is TGCGCCAGCAGGGACGGGATCGAAGCTTTCTTT.

This chain links TRBV5-1 with TRBJ1-6; weak D call: TRBD1 (5 bases). V gave up 4 bases and J gave up 5 bases, with 13 bases separating them. Germline V gene lookup returns CDR1 SGHRS and CDR2 YFSETQ. This CDR3 comprises 15 residues. CDR3 protein: CASSPQDSNNSPLHF. In nucleotides, the CDR3 is TGCGCCAGCAGCCCCCAAGACAGCAATAATTCACCCCTCCACTTT.

This clone was observed a handful of times. The chain recombines TRBV5-1 with TRBJ2-5; 10 bases fit TRBD1. The J segment lost 4 bases and the V segment lost 4 bases, leaving 7 bases of the junction unmatched. Germline V gene sequence: CDR1 SGHRS, CDR2 YFSETQ. This CDR3 has 15 residues. The CDR3 nucleotides are TGCGCCAGCAGCCCCCGGGACAGGGGTATAGAGACCCAGTACTTC. It codes for CASSPRDRGIETQYF.

This chain connects TRBV7-9 to TRBJ2-1; 10 nucleotides match TRBD2. CDR3 length equals 14 residues. CDR1 and CDR2 (germline): SEHNR, FQNEAQ (reference sequence). Germline trimming cut 5 bases from V and 6 bases from J; bases unmatched to any gene: 4. The CDR3 sequence is CASSLTSGLNEQFF. In DNA form, the CDR3 reads TGTGCCAGCAGCCTGACTAGCGGGCTCAATGAGCAGTTCTTC.